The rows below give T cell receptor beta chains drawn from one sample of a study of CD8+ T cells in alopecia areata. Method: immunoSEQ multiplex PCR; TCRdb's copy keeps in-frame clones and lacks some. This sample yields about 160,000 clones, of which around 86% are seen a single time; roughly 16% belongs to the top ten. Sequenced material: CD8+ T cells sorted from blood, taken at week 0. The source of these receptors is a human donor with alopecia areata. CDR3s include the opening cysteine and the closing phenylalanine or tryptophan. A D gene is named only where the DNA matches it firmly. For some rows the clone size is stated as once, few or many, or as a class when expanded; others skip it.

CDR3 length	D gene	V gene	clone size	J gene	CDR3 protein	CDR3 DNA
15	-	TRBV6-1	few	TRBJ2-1	CASSTRGPAYNEQFF	TGTGCCAGCAGTACCAGGGGCCCCGCCTACAATGAGCAGTTCTTC
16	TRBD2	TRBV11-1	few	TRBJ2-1	CASSSPLGGPYNEQFF	TGTGCCAGCAGCTCCCCTTTGGGAGGGCCCTACAATGAGCAGTTCTTC
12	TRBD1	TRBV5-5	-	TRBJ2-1	CASSLTGNEQFF	TGTGCCAGCAGCCTGACAGGGAATGAGCAGTTCTTC
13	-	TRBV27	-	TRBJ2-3	CASQPPGLDTQYF	TGTGCCAGTCAACCGCCGGGACTAGATACGCAGTATTTT
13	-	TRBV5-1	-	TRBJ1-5	CASSLGDDQPQHF	TGCGCCAGCAGCTTGGGGGATGATCAGCCCCAGCATTTT
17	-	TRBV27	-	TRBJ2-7	CASSLRGGTGLSYEQYF	TGTGCCAGCAGTTTACGGGGGGGGACAGGCCTATCCTACGAGCAGTACTTC
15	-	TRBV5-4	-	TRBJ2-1	CASIEWGSSYNEQFF	TGTGCCAGCATCGAGTGGGGTAGCTCCTACAATGAGCAGTTCTTC
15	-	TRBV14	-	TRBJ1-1	CASSQDLAGRTEAFF	TGTGCCAGCAGCCAAGATTTAGCTGGGAGAACTGAAGCTTTCTTT
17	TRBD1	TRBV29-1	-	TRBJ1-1	CSVDLWQGAFPNTEAFF	TGCAGCGTTGATCTCTGGCAGGGGGCCTTCCCGAACACTGAAGCTTTCTTT
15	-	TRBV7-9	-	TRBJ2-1	CASSLEGGYANEQFF	TGTGCCAGCAGCTTAGAAGGAGGCTACGCCAATGAGCAGTTCTTC
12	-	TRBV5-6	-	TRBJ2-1	CASSLGDSEQFF	TGTGCCAGCAGCTTGGGTGACTCCGAGCAGTTCTTC
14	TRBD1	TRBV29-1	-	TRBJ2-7	CSVVPGQGPYEQYF	TGCAGCGTGGTTCCGGGACAGGGCCCCTACGAGCAGTACTTC
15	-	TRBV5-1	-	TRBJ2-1	CASSFGAAGYNEQFF	TGCGCCAGCAGCTTTGGGGCAGCCGGCTACAATGAGCAGTTCTTC
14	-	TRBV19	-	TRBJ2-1	CAPQGWTTYNEQFF	TGTGCCCCTCAGGGGTGGACTACCTACAATGAGCAGTTCTTC
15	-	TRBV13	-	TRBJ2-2	CASSTTGQNTGELFF	TGTGCCAGCAGCACAACGGGACAGAACACCGGGGAGCTGTTTTTT
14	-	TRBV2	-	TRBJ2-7	CASMETSPSYEQYF	TGTGCCAGCATGGAGACCTCCCCCTCCTACGAGCAGTACTTC
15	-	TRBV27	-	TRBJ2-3	CASSYRARSTDTQYF	TGTGCCAGCAGCTACAGGGCCCGCAGTACAGATACGCAGTATTTT
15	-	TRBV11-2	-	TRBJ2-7	CASSIRPKWVYEQYF	TGTGCCAGCAGCATCCGACCCAAGTGGGTCTACGAGCAGTACTTC
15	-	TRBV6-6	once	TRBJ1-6	CASNPERSYNSPLHF	TGTGCCAGCAACCCAGAGAGATCCTATAATTCACCCCTCCACTTT
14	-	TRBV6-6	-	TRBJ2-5	CASSYSNQEETQYF	TGTGCCAGCAGTTACTCGAACCAGGAAGAGACCCAGTACTTC
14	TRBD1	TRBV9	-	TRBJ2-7	CASSVAAGGYEQYF	TGTGCCAGCAGCGTAGCTGCAGGGGGCTACGAGCAGTACTTC
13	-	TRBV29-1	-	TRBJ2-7	CSVEDRGNYEQYF	TGCAGCGTTGAAGATCGGGGAAACTACGAGCAGTACTTC
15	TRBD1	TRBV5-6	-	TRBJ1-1	CASSSGTGMNTEAFF	TGTGCCAGCAGCTCAGGGACAGGGATGAACACTGAAGCTTTCTTT
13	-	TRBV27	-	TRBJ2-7	CASSLSLASEQYF	TGTGCCAGCAGTTTATCTTTAGCGAGCGAGCAGTACTTC
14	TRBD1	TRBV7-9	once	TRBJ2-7	CASSNRDRVYEQYF	TGTGCCAGCAGCAACCGGGACAGGGTCTACGAGCAGTACTTC
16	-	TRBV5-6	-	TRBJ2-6	CASRPGQSSGANVLTF	TGTGCCAGCAGGCCCGGACAGTCCTCTGGGGCCAACGTCCTGACTTTC
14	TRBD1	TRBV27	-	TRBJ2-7	CASSWGDRVYEQYF	TGTGCCAGCAGTTGGGGGGACAGGGTCTACGAGCAGTACTTC
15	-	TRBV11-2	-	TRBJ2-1	CASSLEAGNYNEQFF	TGTGCCAGCAGCTTAGAAGCAGGTAACTACAATGAGCAGTTCTTC
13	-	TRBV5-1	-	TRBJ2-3	CASKLGSTDTQYF	TGCGCCAGCAAACTGGGAAGCACAGATACGCAGTATTTT
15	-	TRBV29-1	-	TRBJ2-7	CSVGGSSRSSHEQYF	TGCAGCGTGGGGGGAAGTAGCAGGAGTTCCCACGAGCAGTACTTC
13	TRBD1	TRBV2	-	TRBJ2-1	CASHPGQGSEQFF	TGTGCCAGCCACCCGGGACAGGGCAGTGAGCAGTTCTTC
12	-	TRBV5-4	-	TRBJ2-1	CASSFFSSEQFF	TGTGCCAGCAGCTTCTTTTCCAGTGAGCAGTTCTTC
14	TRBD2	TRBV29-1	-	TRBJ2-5	CSVDGGRPQETQYF	TGCAGCGTTGATGGCGGGAGGCCGCAAGAGACCCAGTACTTC
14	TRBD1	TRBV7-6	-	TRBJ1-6	CASSRQGGNSPLHF	TGTGCCAGCAGCCGACAGGGTGGTAATTCACCCCTCCACTTT
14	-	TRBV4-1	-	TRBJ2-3	CASSPRASTDTQYF	TGCGCCAGCAGCCCCAGGGCTAGCACAGATACGCAGTATTTT
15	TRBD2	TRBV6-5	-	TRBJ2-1	CASSYLGGVDNEQFF	TGTGCCAGCAGTTACTTGGGGGGGGTCGACAATGAGCAGTTCTTC
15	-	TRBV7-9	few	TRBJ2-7	CASSSRDTPSYEQYF	TGTGCCAGCAGCTCCCGCGACACCCCTTCCTACGAGCAGTACTTC
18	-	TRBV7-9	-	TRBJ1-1	CASSPPEATNGLNTEAFF	TGTGCCAGCAGCCCCCCAGAAGCCACGAACGGACTCAACACTGAAGCTTTCTTT
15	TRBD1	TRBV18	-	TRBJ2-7	CASSPLWDRGYEQYF	TGTGCCAGCTCACCACTATGGGACAGGGGCTACGAGCAGTACTTC
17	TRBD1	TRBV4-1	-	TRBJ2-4	CASSRDRTGLAKNIQYF	TGCGCCAGCAGCCGGGACCGGACAGGGCTTGCCAAAAACATTCAGTACTTC
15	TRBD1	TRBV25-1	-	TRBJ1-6	CASSDGQGRHSPLHF	TGTGCCAGCAGTGACGGACAGGGGAGGCATTCACCCCTCCACTTT
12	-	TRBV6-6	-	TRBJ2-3	CASTEGRDTQYF	TGTGCCAGCACGGAGGGCCGAGATACGCAGTATTTT
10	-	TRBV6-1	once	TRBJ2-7	CASSGGFPYF	TGTGCCAGCAGTGGAGGGTTTCCCTACTTC
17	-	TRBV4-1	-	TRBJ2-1	CASSQDRTLRRYNEQFF	TGCGCCAGCAGCCAAGATAGAACCTTGAGACGGTACAATGAGCAGTTCTTC
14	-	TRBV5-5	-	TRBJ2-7	CASSFPGAGAEQYF	TGTGCCAGCAGCTTTCCCGGGGCCGGGGCGGAGCAGTACTTC
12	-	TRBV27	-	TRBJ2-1	CASSPLGNEQFF	TGTGCCAGCAGTCCCCTGGGCAATGAGCAGTTCTTC
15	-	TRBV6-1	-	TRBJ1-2	CALSRAGRTNYGYTF	TGTGCTTTAAGTAGGGCGGGGAGAACTAACTATGGCTACACCTTC
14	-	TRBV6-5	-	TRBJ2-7	CASQTRTAYYEQYF	TGTGCCAGTCAGACCCGGACCGCGTATTACGAGCAGTACTTC
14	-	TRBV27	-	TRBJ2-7	CASRGYSLISEQYF	TGTGCCAGCCGCGGGTACAGTCTTATCTCCGAGCAGTACTTC
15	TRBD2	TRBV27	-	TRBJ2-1	CASSQTSGIYNEQFF	TGTGCCAGCAGTCAGACTAGCGGGATTTACAATGAGCAGTTCTTC
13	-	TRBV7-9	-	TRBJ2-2	CASSYSPTGELFF	TGTGCCAGCAGCTACTCTCCTACCGGGGAGCTGTTTTTT
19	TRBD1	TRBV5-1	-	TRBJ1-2	CASSLGVTGGGPPNYGYTF	TGCGCCAGCAGCTTGGGGGTTACAGGGGGCGGCCCCCCCAACTATGGCTACACCTTC
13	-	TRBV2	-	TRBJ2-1	CASSEHPVDEQFF	TGTGCCAGCAGTGAACACCCCGTAGATGAGCAGTTCTTC
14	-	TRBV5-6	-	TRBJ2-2	CASSFQGNTGELFF	TGTGCCAGCAGCTTTCAAGGGAACACCGGGGAGCTGTTTTTT
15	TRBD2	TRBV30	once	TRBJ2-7	CAWSVRREVVGEQYF	TGTGCCTGGAGTGTTCGGCGGGAGGTAGTGGGCGAGCAGTACTTC
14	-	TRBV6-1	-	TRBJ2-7	CASSDGQGPYEQYF	TGTGCCAGCAGTGACGGGCAGGGCCCCTACGAGCAGTACTTC